This T cell receptor beta chain is drawn from a study of blood T cell repertoires in COVID-19. Study context: Sources were T cells, B-cell-depleted T cells, or PBMCs; the material itself was cDNA or gDNA.

The CDR3 totals 13 residues. Trimming removed 5 bases at V and 11 bases at J, with 15 bases between. Germline assignment: CDR1 SGHNT and CDR2 YENEEA. Libraries were prepared by immunoSEQ multiplex PCR; TCRdb keeps only in-frame clonotypes and omits some of them. The sample records about 88,000 clones, 85% to 90% being singletons. The TCR originated in a woman older than 75 with active COVID-19. The sequencing sample was made of peripheral blood. This chain uses TRBV11-3 with TRBJ2-2; D is unresolved. The CDR3 loop is CASSDTTSRELFF. The CDR3 nucleotides read TGTGCCAGCAGCGACACCACCTCCCGAGAGCTGTTTTTT.